This passage covers 19 T cell receptor beta chains from one sample sequenced in a study of identical twins (dated by TCRdb to the mid-2010s). The library was made by 5' RACE. The data were produced on an Illumina HiSeq 2000. TCRdb reprocessed the public reads (quality trimming at Q25 with fastp, clone calling with MiXCR) and kept in-frame beta chains. Each entry is one CDR3 protein sequence, shown with its most common DNA and genes. Counted in this sample were about 810,000 distinct CDR3 sequences; roughly an eighth of them appeared once. The leading ten clones occupy around 1.6% of the sample. The sample also formed part of further work on yellow fever vaccine responses in identical twins.

The sequencing input was PBMCs. The receptors were gathered from a woman between 18 and 30 years old in good health.

The chain has TRBV7-8 and TRBJ2-1, with D perhaps TRBD1 (5 bases). Per germline, CDR1 SGHVS and CDR2 FQNEAQ. Trimming shortened V by 2 bases and J by 3 bases, and 11 bases separated the two germline ends. CDR3 size: 15 residues. The CDR3 bases are TGTGCCAGCAGCTTAACGCAGGGCCACTACAATGAGCAGTTCTTC. As protein: CASSLTQGHYNEQFF.

The chain couples TRBV28 to TRBJ2-1, with D possibly TRBD1 on 5 matching bases. CDR1 and CDR2 from the germline V gene are MDHEN and SYDVKM. The CDR3 has 12 amino acids. Trimming stripped 7 bases from V and 7 bases from J, with 11 bases between. The CDR3 coding sequence is TGTGCCAGCACCACACAGGTGAATGAGCAGTTCTTC. This codes for CASTTQVNEQFF.

The V gene is TRBV15, the J gene TRBJ2-1; the match to TRBD2 covers 11 bases. V gave up 4 bases and J gave up 8 bases; unmatched junction bases: 10. This CDR3 is built from 16 residues. Germline lookup yields CDR1 LNHNV and CDR2 YYDKDF (reference sequence). The CDR3 DNA sequence: TGTGCCACCAGCAAAGTAGCGGGAGGGCCGATACATGAGCAGTTCTTC. Translation: CATSKVAGGPIHEQFF.

V is TRBV12-3 or TRBV12-4 and J is TRBJ2-1; no firm D call. The CDR3 sequence is 13 residues long. Trimming removed 5 bases from V and 7 bases from J, with 12 bases in between. CDR3 in DNA: TGTGCCAGCAGTCACCCCCGTAAGAATGAGCAGTTCTTC. Translation: CASSHPRKNEQFF.

This clonotype was picked up a small number of times. This sequence joins TRBV19 and TRBJ1-5; 7 nucleotides agree with TRBD1. V trimming: 6 bases; J trimming: 2 bases; junction bases outside the gene matches: 7. There are 15 residues in the CDR3. Germline CDR1 is LNHDA and CDR2 is SQIVND (reference sequence). CDR3 coding DNA: TGTGCCAGTAGACGACAGGGTACTGGCAATCAGCCCCAGCATTTT. Residues: CASRRQGTGNQPQHF.

The chain couples TRBV6-5 to TRBJ2-3; TRBD1 might be the D (6 bases). The CDR3 has 14 amino acids. V was pared by 2 bases and J by 5 bases, with 11 bases between. Germline CDR1 MNHEY, CDR2 SVGAGI. CDR3 DNA sequence: TGTGCCAGCAGTTACAGGGGGATGGTAGATACGCAGTATTTT. Translating it yields CASSYRGMVDTQYF.

The sample holds a few counts of this clonotype. V is TRBV7-8 and J is TRBJ2-7, with D hard to call. The ends were cut back, 4 bases at V and 3 bases at J, with 22 bases in the middle. CDR1 and CDR2 (germline): SGHVS, FQNEAQ. This CDR3 comprises 17 residues. The CDR3 coding sequence is TGTGCCAGCAGCTCTACCGGCGACGGACCCTCTGACTACGAGCAGTACTTC. Its protein product is CASSSTGDGPSDYEQYF.

This clonotype was counted ten times or more. A read error may produce the germline difference seen at one junction end. The chain joins TRBV12-3 or TRBV12-4 to TRBJ1-2; D is undetermined. CDR3 size: 14 residues. CDR3 protein: CASKAYPENYGYTF. The CDR3 DNA sequence: TGTGCGAGCAAGGCATACCCAGAGAACTATGGCTACACCTTC.

The V and J genes are TRBV13 and TRBJ2-7, with TRBD2 matching over 9 bases. The CDR3 spans 15 residues. Germline CDR1 and CDR2: PRHDT and FYEKMQ (reference sequence). The junction had 4 bases not matched to a gene; V was cut back by 0 bases and J by 4 bases. The CDR3, as DNA: TGTGCCAGCAGCTTAGGAGGCGGGAGGGATTACGAGCAGTACTTC. It translates to CASSLGGGRDYEQYF.

This clonotype was observed a few times. J is TRBJ1-1 and V is TRBV6-1; D remains unclear. Trimming cost V 3 bases and J 3 bases, with 8 bases left between them. The CDR3 consists of 13 residues. Germline assignment: CDR1 MNHNS and CDR2 SASEGT. The chain's CDR3 is CASSDRWDTEAFF. Here the CDR3 DNA reads TGTGCCAGCAGTGACAGATGGGACACTGAAGCTTTCTTT.

This clonotype was seen a few times. CDR3 in DNA: TGTGCCACCAGTGATAGGACAGGGCAAGCTTTCTTT. It translates to CATSDRTGQAFF. The chain is built from TRBV24-1 and TRBJ1-1; 8 bases align to TRBD1. After removal of 3 bases from V and 9 bases from J, the junction contained 2 bases not matched to a gene. This CDR3 is built from 12 residues. Looked up from germline, CDR1 is KGHDR and CDR2 is SFDVKD.

In its sample, this clonotype was seen a few times. The chain couples TRBV7-9 to TRBJ2-7; 7 bases agree with TRBD2. CDR1 is SEHNR, CDR2 FQNEAQ, per germline (reference sequence). Germline trimming cut 5 bases from V and 2 bases from J; bases unmatched to any gene: 9. The CDR3 consists of 15 residues. CDR3: CASSPSRAGAYEQYF. CDR3 DNA: TGTGCCAGCAGCCCCTCTCGGGCGGGAGCCTACGAGCAGTACTTC.

With respect to this clonotype: Compared with germline, one end of the junction differs, possibly owing to a read error. This chain joins TRBV20-1 and TRBJ2-3; 9 bases line up with TRBD1. The CDR3 contains 16 residues. In germline, CDR1 is DFQATT, CDR2 SNEGSKA (reference sequence). CDR3 sequence reads: CIASDRGYLSTDTQYF. The CDR3 nucleotides read TGCATTGCTAGCGACAGGGGGTACCTCAGCACAGATACGCAGTATTTT.

This chain links TRBV4-2 with TRBJ2-3; tentatively, D is TRBD1 (7 bases). Trimming shortened V by 4 bases and J by 4 bases, and 21 bases separated the two germline ends. This CDR3 has 17 amino acids. Germline-derived CDR1 and CDR2 are LGHNA and YNFKEQ. CDR3 nucleotide sequence: TGTGCCAGCAGCCCCAAAGTAGGCAGGGGGGACGCAGATACGCAGTATTTT. This encodes CASSPKVGRGDADTQYF.

The chain is built from TRBV12-3 or TRBV12-4 and TRBJ1-4; TRBD1 aligns across 7 bases. Unmatched junction bases numbered 9, after V lost 7 bases and J lost 7 bases. This CDR3 comprises 14 residues. As DNA, the CDR3 is TGTGCCAGCACCAGGGGGGGGACTGGTGAAAAACTGTTTTTT. It yields the protein CASTRGGTGEKLFF.

The rearrangement links TRBV6-5 to TRBJ2-3, with TRBD2 matching 9 bases. CDR1 and CDR2 from the germline V gene are MNHEY and SVGAGI. The length of the CDR3 is 18 residues. V lost 0 bases and J lost 0; bases outside the gene matches: 7. In DNA, the CDR3 is TGTGCCAGCAGTTACTCTGCGGGAGGGCCGACTAGCACAGATACGCAGTATTTT. It translates to CASSYSAGGPTSTDTQYF.

This clonotype turned up a few times. The V call is TRBV18, the J call TRBJ1-3, with TRBD1 matching 10 bases. The CDR3 has 18 amino acids. Germline loops: CDR1 KGHSH, CDR2 LQKENI. J gave up 0 bases and V 4 bases, and 9 bases lay outside the gene matches. In DNA, the CDR3 is TGTGCCAGCTCACGACCGGGACAGGGGATTCACTCTGGAAACACCATATATTTT. Protein product: CASSRPGQGIHSGNTIYF.

The rearrangement links TRBV20-1 to TRBJ2-7; D remains ambiguous. Trimming left V 0 bases short and J 2 bases short, with 11 bases between. Per the germline V gene, CDR1 is DFQATT and CDR2 is SNEGSKA (reference sequence). The length of the CDR3 is 14 residues. CDR3 nucleotides: TGCAGTGCTAGAGATATGGAACTAACCTACGAGCAGTACTTC. This translates into CSARDMELTYEQYF.

V gene TRBV12-5 combines with J gene TRBJ2-5; D may correspond to TRBD1 or TRBD2 (5 bases each). Between the trimmed V and J ends, which lost 4 bases and 5 bases, there was a span of 14 bases. Germline CDR1 is LGHNT and CDR2 is FRNRAP. CDR3 length: 14 amino acids. The CDR3 here is CASGSEGRVETQYF. CDR3 bases: TGTGCTAGTGGTTCCGAGGGGCGCGTGGAGACCCAGTACTTC.